This record looks at one TCR beta chain sequence and its context. V was clipped by 6 bases and J by 10 bases, with 19 bases between them. The length of the CDR3 is 13 residues. Germline CDR1 reads MNHEY; CDR2 reads SVGAGI. This specimen belongs to a study of shared clonotypes between healthy human individuals. Study information: Sampling drew on donors who were a couple of women and three men aged 18 to 49.

Only Caucasian adults living in Nashville, Tennessee made up the donor group. Measured with immunoSEQ multiplex PCR; TCRdb has only the in-frame clones, and not every one. This sample carries 2 million to 2.5 million clones, just under 95% of them seen once, and the ten largest clones take 0.37%. The chain has TRBV6-5 and TRBJ2-7; D is possibly TRBD2 (5 bases). The sequencing input was naive CD4+ T cells from PBMCs. Subset denoted: CD45RA+ positively selected. This TCR was sampled from a man aged 18 to 35 in good health. Some clones in this sample may be carry-over from other donors' samples. CDR3 protein: CASREEGLTNQYF. CDR3 sequence (DNA): TGTGCCAGCAGGGAAGAGGGCCTGACAAACCAGTACTTC.